The 19 T cell receptor beta chains listed next were all sequenced from one sample in a study of circulating and synovial CD4+ cells in juvenile arthritis. Only in-frame clones appear in the TCRdb table, and some are missing; sequencing was by immunoSEQ multiplex PCR. The profile shows over 15,000 clones, approximately 90% of them singletons. Sequences were obtained from CD4+ T cells from blood. Receptor source: a human donor with juvenile idiopathic arthritis.

The chain has TRBV5-4 and TRBJ2-7; a weak D match, TRBD1 (6 bases). CDR1 and CDR2 (germline): SGHNT, YYREEE (reference sequence). V lost 4 bases, J lost 2 bases, and 10 bases lay in between. The CDR3 is made up of 13 amino acids. Here the CDR3 DNA reads TGTGCCAGCAGCCAGACAGGACCCTACGAGCAGTACTTC. It yields the protein CASSQTGPYEQYF.

The chain uses TRBV5-4 and TRBJ2-3, with 8 bases lining up with TRBD2. CDR1 and CDR2 (germline): SGHNT, YYREEE (reference sequence). The CDR3 sequence is 15 residues long. V trimming: 3 bases; J trimming: 2 bases; junction bases outside the gene matches: 5. CDR3 loop: CASSSSSGLTDTQYF. The CDR3, as DNA: TGTGCCAGCAGCTCATCTAGCGGGCTCACAGATACGCAGTATTTT.

The chain has TRBV5-1 and TRBJ2-3; 16 positions agree with TRBD2. Germline V lookup: CDR1 SGHRS, CDR2 YFSETQ. V was pared by 3 bases and J by 4 bases, with 5 bases of the junction left unmatched. The CDR3 is 17 amino acids. CDR3 DNA: TGCGCCAGCAGCTGGGGGACTAGCGGGGGGGCCCCAGATACGCAGTATTTT. Protein product: CASSWGTSGGAPDTQYF. Full variable domain (rest looked up from reference TRBV5-1 and TRBJ2-3): KAGVTQTPRYLIKTRGQQVTLSCSPISGHRSVSWYQQTPGQGLQFLFEYFSETQRNKGNFPGRFSGRQFSNSRSEMNVSTLELGDSALYLCASSWGTSGGAPDTQYFGPGTRLTVL.

There are a few counts of this clone. The rearrangement uses TRBV9 and TRBJ2-1; TRBD2 matches 7 bases. Germline CDR1 reads SGDLS; CDR2 reads YYNGEE. There are 14 residues in the CDR3. V dropped 0 bases and J dropped 4; count of bases not matched to a gene: 1. CDR3 bases: TGTGCCAGCAGCGTAGCTAGCGGATACAATGAGCAGTTCTTC. Translating it yields CASSVASGYNEQFF. Together with reference TRBV9 and TRBJ2-1, the CDR3 gives the full variable domain: DSGVTQTPKHLITATGQRVTLRCSPRSGDLSVYWYQQSLDQGLQFLIQYYNGEERAKGNILERFSAQQFPDLHSELNLSSLELGDSALYFCASSVASGYNEQFFGPGTRLTVL.

This clone was seen just once. The chain carries TRBV25-1 and TRBJ1-2; D may be TRBD1 (5 bases). The germline V gene encodes CDR1 MGHDK and CDR2 SYGVNS. This CDR3 has 15 amino acids. Trimming pared 7 bases from V and 6 bases from J, leaving 21 bases between. CDR3 region: CASIGSGPYPHGYTF. CDR3 coding DNA: TGTGCCAGCATAGGGTCAGGGCCCTACCCTCATGGCTACACCTTC.

The rearrangement uses TRBV6-1 and TRBJ2-6; TRBD2 is a possible D gene (5 bases). V lost 1 base and J lost 2, with 6 bases in between. Germline V CDR1 and CDR2: MNHNS, SASEGT. CDR3 length equals 15 residues. In nucleotides, the CDR3 is TGTGCCAGCAGTGAAGGGGAGACTGGGGCCAACGTCCTGACTTTC. It encodes CASSEGETGANVLTF.

This chain connects TRBV6-5 to TRBJ1-1; TRBD1 matches 7 bases. The junction had 2 bases not matched to a gene; V was cut back by 6 bases and J by 1 base. The CDR3 covers 13 residues. Germline CDR1 and CDR2: MNHEY and SVGAGI. Written as DNA, the CDR3 is TGTGCCAGCAGGAGGACAGGGAACACTGAAGCTTTCTTT. Its protein product is CASRRTGNTEAFF.

V usage is TRBV5-4 and J usage is TRBJ1-2, with TRBD1 matching 7 bases. The length of the CDR3 is 15 residues. V lost 3 bases, J lost 8 bases, and 13 bases stayed unmatched. CDR1 is SGHNT, CDR2 YYREEE, per germline (reference sequence). In DNA, the CDR3 is TGTGCCAGCAGCTACGCAGGACAGGCCAGGGGAGGCTACACCTTC. It codes for CASSYAGQARGGYTF.

The chain links TRBV25-1 to TRBJ2-7; 7 bases are shared with TRBD2. The germline V gene encodes CDR1 MGHDK and CDR2 SYGVNS. The J segment lost 4 bases and the V segment lost 3 bases, leaving 12 bases of the junction unmatched. This CDR3 is built from 16 residues. CDR3 DNA: TGTGCCAGCAGTGACGGCTTGGGAGGGCTAGGTTACGAGCAGTACTTC. It translates to CASSDGLGGLGYEQYF.

The chain uses TRBV27 and TRBJ1-1; no reliable D call. Looked up from germline, CDR1 is MNHEY and CDR2 is SMNVEV (reference sequence). V shed 9 bases and J shed 2 bases, with 10 bases lying between them. The length of the CDR3 is 12 residues. Here the CDR3 DNA reads TGTGCCAGTGGACGGGAAAACACTGAAGCTTTCTTT. Encoded protein: CASGRENTEAFF.

The genes are TRBV19 and TRBJ1-5; the D is unclear. Germline CDR1 reads LNHDA; CDR2 reads SQIVND (reference sequence). The V and J ends lost 6 bases and 7 bases respectively, with 13 bases between them. CDR3 length: 13 residues. CDR3 sequence reads: CASSPQVQQPQHF. The CDR3 nucleotides are TGTGCCAGTAGCCCCCAGGTACAGCAGCCCCAGCATTTT.

The V gene is TRBV7-3, the J gene TRBJ1-2; 10 nucleotides line up with TRBD1. The CDR3 runs 13 residues. J was trimmed by 8 bases and V by 8 bases; bases with no gene match: 8. Germline loops: CDR1 SGHTA, CDR2 FQGTGA. The CDR3 bases are TGTGCCAGCGCCAAGACAGGGGGCTTAGGCTACACCTTC. Protein: CASAKTGGLGYTF.

The chain combines TRBV7-2 with TRBJ1-5, with D maybe TRBD1 (5 bases). V was shortened by 0 bases and J by 2 bases, with 8 bases between the two germline ends. Germline V CDR1 and CDR2: SGHTA, FQGNSA. The CDR3 is made up of 15 amino acids. The CDR3 is CASSLALGGNQPQHF. CDR3 bases: TGTGCCAGCAGCTTAGCGCTAGGGGGCAATCAGCCCCAGCATTTT.

This chain joins TRBV5-8 and TRBJ2-3, with D perhaps TRBD1 (5 bases). Trimming took 0 bases from V and 2 from J, leaving 10 bases between them. This CDR3 is 15 amino acids long. Germline CDR1 and CDR2: SGHTS and YDEGEE. Here the CDR3 reads CASSLGRGFTDTQYF. CDR3 nucleotide sequence: TGTGCCAGCAGCTTGGGAAGGGGCTTCACAGATACGCAGTATTTT.

The chain joins TRBV7-2 to TRBJ2-7; D remains ambiguous. The CDR3 sequence is 14 residues long. Trimming removed 6 bases at V and 1 base at J, with 13 bases between. In germline, CDR1 is SGHTA, CDR2 FQGNSA. CDR3 bases: TGTGCCAGCAGGGCGACGGGTTCTTCCTACGAGCAGTACTTC. Protein: CASRATGSSYEQYF.

The chain is built from TRBV4-2 and TRBJ1-1; 10 nucleotides line up with TRBD1. The CDR3 totals 13 residues. The V gene end was trimmed by 4 bases and the J gene end by 6 bases; junction bases not matched to a gene: 2. Germline assignment: CDR1 LGHNA and CDR2 YNFKEQ. The CDR3 DNA is TGTGCCAGCAGCCGGACAGGGGGACCTGAAGCTTTCTTT. It codes for CASSRTGGPEAFF.

The chain joins TRBV7-2 to TRBJ2-7; D is ambiguous. The germline V gene encodes CDR1 SGHTA and CDR2 FQGNSA. Trimming pared 6 bases from V and 5 bases from J, leaving 17 bases between. The CDR3 loop spans 14 amino acids. The CDR3, as DNA: TGTGCCAGCAGGACGGATCTAACGAGGAACGAGCAGTACTTC. Protein: CASRTDLTRNEQYF.

The chain carries TRBV18 and TRBJ1-1, with TRBD1 as a possible D gene (5 bases). Germline V CDR1 and CDR2: KGHSH, LQKENI. CDR3 length: 13 amino acids. V dropped 6 bases and J dropped 4 bases, with 12 bases sitting between them. The CDR3 sequence is CASSAGGSTEAFF. The CDR3 DNA is TGTGCCAGCTCGGCTGGGGGGTCCACTGAAGCTTTCTTT.

The rearrangement links TRBV2 to TRBJ2-7; 11 nucleotides agree with TRBD2. After removal of 6 bases from V and 6 bases from J, the junction contained 7 bases not matched to a gene. This CDR3 region has 14 residues. Germline V gene sequence: CDR1 SNHLY, CDR2 FYNNEI. CDR3 coding DNA: TGTGCCAGCAGCTCGACTAGCGGGAAAGGCGAGCAGTACTTC. This sequence encodes CASSSTSGKGEQYF.